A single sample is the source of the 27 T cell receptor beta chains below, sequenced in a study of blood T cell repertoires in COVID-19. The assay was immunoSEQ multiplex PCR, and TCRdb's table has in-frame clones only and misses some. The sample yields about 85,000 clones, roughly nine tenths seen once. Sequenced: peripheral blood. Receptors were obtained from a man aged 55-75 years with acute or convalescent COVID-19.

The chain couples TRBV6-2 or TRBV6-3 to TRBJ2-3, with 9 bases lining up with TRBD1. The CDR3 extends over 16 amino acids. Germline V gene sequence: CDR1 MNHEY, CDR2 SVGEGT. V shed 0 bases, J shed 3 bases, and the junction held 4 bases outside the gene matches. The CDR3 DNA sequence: TGTGCCAGCAGTTACTCCCCGGGACAGGGAACAGATACGCAGTATTTT. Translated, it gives CASSYSPGQGTDTQYF.

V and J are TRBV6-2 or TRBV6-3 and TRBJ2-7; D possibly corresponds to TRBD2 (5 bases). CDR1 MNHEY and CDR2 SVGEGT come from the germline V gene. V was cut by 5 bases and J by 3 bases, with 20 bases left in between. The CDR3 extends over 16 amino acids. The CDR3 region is CASSTNPWGAYYEQYF. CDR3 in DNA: TGTGCCAGCAGTACCAATCCTTGGGGAGCATACTACGAGCAGTACTTC.

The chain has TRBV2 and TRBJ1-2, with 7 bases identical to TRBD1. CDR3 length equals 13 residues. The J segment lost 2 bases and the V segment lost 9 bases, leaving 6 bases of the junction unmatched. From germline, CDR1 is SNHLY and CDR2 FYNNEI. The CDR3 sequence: CARLTGPNYGYTF. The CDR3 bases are TGTGCCAGATTGACAGGGCCCAACTATGGCTACACCTTC.

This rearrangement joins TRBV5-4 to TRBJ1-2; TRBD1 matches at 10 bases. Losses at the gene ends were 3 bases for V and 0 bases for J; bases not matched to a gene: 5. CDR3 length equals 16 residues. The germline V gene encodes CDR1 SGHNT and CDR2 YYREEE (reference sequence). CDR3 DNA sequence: TGTGCCAGCAGCTCTCCGGACAGGGGGGCTAACTATGGCTACACCTTC. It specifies CASSSPDRGANYGYTF. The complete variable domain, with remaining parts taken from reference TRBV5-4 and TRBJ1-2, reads ETGVTQSPTHLIKTRGQQVTLRCSSQSGHNTVSWYQQALGQGPQFIFQYYREEENGRGNFPPRFSGLQFPNYSSELNVNALELDDSALYLCASSSPDRGANYGYTFGSGTRLTVV.

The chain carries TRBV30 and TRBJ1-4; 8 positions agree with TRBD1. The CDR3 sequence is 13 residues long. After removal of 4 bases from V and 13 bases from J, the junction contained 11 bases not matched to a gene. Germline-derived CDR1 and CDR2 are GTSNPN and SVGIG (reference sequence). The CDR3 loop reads CAWTRDRRKGLFF. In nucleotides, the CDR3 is TGTGCCTGGACCCGGGACAGGCGGAAGGGACTGTTTTTT.

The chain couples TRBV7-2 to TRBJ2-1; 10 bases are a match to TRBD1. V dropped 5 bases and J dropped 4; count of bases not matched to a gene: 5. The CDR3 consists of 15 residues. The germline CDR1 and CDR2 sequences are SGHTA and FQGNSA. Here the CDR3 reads CASSPGTGVYNEQFF. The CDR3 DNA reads TGTGCCAGCAGCCCGGGGACAGGGGTATACAATGAGCAGTTCTTC.

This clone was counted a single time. The CDR3: CASSQALRVAGGTDTQYF. As DNA, the CDR3 is TGCGCCAGCAGCCAAGCCCTTCGAGTAGCGGGGGGCACAGATACGCAGTATTTT. J is TRBJ2-3 and V is TRBV4-3, with TRBD2 identical over 9 bases. CDR3 length equals 18 residues. The J segment lost 1 base and the V segment lost 1 base, leaving 9 bases of the junction unmatched. Germline V lookup: CDR1 LGHNA, CDR2 YSLEER.

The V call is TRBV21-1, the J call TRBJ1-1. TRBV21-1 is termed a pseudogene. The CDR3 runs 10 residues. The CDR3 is CGAGEGEAFF. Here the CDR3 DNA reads TGTGGAGCGGGGGAAGGCGAAGCTTTCTTT.

The CDR3 loop reads CASSYRETGAPASYEQYF. Written as DNA, the CDR3 is TGTGCCAGCAGCTATCGCGAAACAGGGGCCCCGGCCTCCTACGAGCAGTACTTC. The V and J genes are TRBV7-2 and TRBJ2-7; 7 bases are a match to TRBD1. This CDR3 region has 18 residues. The V and J ends lost 4 bases and 0 bases, in that order; junction bases with no gene match: 15. Germline V gives CDR1 SGHTA, CDR2 FQGNSA.

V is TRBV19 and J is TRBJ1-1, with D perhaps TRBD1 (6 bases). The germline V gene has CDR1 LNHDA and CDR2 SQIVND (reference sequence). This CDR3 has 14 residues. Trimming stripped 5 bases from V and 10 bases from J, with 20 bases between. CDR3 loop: CASSPRQVGLLAFF. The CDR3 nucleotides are TGTGCCAGTAGTCCGAGACAGGTGGGATTATTAGCTTTCTTT. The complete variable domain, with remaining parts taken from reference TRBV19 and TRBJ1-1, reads DGGITQSPKYLFRKEGQNVTLSCEQNLNHDAMYWYRQDPGQGLRLIYYSQIVNDFQKGDIAEGYSVSREKKESFPLTVTSAQKNPTAFYLCASSPRQVGLLAFFGQGTRLTVV.

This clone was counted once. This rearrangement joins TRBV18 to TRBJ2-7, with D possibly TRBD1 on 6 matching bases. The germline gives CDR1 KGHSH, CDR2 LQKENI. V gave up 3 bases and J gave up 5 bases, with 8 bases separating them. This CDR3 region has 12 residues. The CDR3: CASSPDSDEQYF. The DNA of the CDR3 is TGTGCCAGCTCACCGGACAGTGACGAGCAGTACTTC.

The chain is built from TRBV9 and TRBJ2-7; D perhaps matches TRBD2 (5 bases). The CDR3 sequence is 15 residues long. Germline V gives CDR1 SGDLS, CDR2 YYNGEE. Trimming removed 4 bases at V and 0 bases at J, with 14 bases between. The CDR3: CASSPLGVSSYEQYF. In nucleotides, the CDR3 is TGTGCCAGCAGCCCGCTCGGGGTTAGCTCCTACGAGCAGTACTTC.

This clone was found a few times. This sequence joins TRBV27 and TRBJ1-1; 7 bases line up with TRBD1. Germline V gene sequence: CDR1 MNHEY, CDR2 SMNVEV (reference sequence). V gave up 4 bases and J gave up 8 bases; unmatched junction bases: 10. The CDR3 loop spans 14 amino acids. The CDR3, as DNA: TGTGCCAGCAGTTCCAGACCCCAGACAGGGGAAGCTTTCTTT. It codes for CASSSRPQTGEAFF.

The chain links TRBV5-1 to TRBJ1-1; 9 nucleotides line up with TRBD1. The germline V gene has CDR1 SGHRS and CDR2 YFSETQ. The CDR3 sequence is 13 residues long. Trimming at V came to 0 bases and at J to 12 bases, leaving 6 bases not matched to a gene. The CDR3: CASSLAIQGATFF. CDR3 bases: TGCGCCAGCAGCTTGGCCATACAGGGGGCAACTTTCTTT.

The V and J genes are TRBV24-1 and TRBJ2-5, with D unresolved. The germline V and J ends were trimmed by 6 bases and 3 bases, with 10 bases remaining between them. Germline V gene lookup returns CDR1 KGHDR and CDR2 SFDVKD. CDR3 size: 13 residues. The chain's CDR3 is CATSLGAEETQYF. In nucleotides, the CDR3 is TGTGCCACCAGTCTTGGAGCCGAAGAGACCCAGTACTTC.

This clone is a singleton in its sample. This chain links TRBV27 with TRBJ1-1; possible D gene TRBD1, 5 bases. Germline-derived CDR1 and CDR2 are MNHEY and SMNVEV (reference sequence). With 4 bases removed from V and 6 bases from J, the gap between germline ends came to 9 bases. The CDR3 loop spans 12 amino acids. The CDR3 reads CASSSGRAEAFF. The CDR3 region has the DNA TGTGCCAGCAGTTCAGGGCGAGCTGAAGCTTTCTTT.

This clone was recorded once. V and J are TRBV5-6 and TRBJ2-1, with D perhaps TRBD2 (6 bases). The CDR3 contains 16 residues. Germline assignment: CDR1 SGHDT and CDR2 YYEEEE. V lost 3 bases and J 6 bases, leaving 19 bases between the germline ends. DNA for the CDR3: TGTGCCAGCAGCTACTTCGTGGGGGGAATCCTCAATGAGCAGTTCTTC. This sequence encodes CASSYFVGGILNEQFF.

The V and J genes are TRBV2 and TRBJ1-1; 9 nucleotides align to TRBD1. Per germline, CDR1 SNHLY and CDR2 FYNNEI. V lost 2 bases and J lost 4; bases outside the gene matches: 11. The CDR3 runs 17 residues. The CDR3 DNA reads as TGTGCCAGCAGTGAACGTACAGGGGGCGCGTGGATCACTGAAGCTTTCTTT. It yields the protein CASSERTGGAWITEAFF. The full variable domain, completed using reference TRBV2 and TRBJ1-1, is EPEVTQTPSHQVTQMGQEVILRCVPISNHLYFYWYRQILGQKVEFLVSFYNNEISEKSEIFDDQFSVERPDGSNFTLKIRSTKLEDSAMYFCASSERTGGAWITEAFFGQGTRLTVV.

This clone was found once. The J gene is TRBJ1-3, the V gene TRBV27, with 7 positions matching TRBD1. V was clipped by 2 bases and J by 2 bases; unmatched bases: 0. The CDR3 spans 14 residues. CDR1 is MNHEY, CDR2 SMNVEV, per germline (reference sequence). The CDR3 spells CASSLTGAGNTIYF. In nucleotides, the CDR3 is TGTGCCAGCAGTTTAACAGGGGCTGGAAACACCATATATTTT.

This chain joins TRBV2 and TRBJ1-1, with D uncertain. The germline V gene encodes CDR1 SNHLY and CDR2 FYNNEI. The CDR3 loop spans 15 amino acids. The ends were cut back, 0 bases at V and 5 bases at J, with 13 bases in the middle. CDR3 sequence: CASSEALEGWTEAFF. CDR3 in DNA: TGTGCCAGCAGTGAAGCGCTTGAGGGTTGGACTGAAGCTTTCTTT.

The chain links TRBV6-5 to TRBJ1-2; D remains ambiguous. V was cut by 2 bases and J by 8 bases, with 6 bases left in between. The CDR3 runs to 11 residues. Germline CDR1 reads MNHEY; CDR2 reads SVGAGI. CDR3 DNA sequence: TGTGCCAGCAGTTACCGGGAGGGCTACACCTTC. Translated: CASSYREGYTF.

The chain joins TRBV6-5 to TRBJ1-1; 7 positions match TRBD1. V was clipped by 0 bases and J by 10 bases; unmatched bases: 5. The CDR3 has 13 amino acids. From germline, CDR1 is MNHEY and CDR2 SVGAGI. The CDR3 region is CASSYSRDRAAFF. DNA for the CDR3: TGTGCCAGCAGTTACTCGAGAGACAGGGCAGCTTTCTTT.

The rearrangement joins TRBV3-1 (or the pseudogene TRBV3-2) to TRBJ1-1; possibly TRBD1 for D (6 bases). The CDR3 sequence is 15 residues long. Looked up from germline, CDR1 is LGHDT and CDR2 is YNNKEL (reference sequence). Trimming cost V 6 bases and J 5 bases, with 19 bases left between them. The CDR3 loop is CASRRNREILTEAFF. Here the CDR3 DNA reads TGTGCCAGCAGACGAAACAGGGAAATTTTAACTGAAGCTTTCTTT.

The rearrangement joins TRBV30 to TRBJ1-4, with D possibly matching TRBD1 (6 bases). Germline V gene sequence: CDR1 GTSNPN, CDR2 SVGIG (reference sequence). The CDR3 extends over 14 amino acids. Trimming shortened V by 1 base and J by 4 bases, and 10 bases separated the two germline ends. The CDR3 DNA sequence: TGTGCCTGGAGTGAAGCAGGGGTTAATGAAAAACTGTTTTTT. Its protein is CAWSEAGVNEKLFF.

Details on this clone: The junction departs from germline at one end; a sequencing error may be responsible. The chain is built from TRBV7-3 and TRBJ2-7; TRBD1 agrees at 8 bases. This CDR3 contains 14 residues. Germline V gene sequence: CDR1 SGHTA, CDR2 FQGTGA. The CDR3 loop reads CASSSGTGSSEQYF. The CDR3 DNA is TGTGCCAGCAGCTCCGGGACAGGATCCTCCGAGCAGTACTTC.

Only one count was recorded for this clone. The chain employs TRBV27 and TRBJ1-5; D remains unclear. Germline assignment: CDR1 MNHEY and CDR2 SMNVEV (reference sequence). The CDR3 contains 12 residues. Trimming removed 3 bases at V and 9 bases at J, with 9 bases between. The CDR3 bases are TGTGCCAGCAGTTTTGGGCTGGGGCCCCAGCATTTT. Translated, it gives CASSFGLGPQHF.

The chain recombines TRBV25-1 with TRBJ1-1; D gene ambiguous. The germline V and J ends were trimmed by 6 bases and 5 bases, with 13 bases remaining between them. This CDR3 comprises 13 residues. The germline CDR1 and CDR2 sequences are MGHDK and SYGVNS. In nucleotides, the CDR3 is TGTGCCAGCAGCACGGTCCGGGGTACTGAAGCTTTCTTT. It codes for CASSTVRGTEAFF.